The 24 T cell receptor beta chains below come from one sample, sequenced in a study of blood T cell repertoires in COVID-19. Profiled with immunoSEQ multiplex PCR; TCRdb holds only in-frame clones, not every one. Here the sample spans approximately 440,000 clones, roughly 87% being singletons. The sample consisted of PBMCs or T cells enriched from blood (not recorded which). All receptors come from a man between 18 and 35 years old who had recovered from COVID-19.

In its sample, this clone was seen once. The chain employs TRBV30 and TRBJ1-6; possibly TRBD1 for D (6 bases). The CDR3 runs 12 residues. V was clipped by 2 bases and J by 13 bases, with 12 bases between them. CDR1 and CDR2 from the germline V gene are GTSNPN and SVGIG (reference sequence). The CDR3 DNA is TGTGCCTGGAGTACAGGGAGAACCCCCCTCCACTTT. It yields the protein CAWSTGRTPLHF.

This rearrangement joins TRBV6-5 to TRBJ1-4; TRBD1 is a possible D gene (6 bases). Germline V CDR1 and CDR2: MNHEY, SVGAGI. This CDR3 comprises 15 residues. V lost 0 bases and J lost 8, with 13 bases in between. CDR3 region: CASSYSTGLGEKLFF. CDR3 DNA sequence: TGTGCCAGCAGTTACTCGACAGGTCTTGGCGAAAAACTGTTTTTT.

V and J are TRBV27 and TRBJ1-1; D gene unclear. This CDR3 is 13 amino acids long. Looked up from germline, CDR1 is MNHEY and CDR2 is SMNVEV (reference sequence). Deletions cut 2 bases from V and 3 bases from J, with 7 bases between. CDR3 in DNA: TGTGCCAGCAGTTTACAGAGGGACACTGAAGCTTTCTTT. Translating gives CASSLQRDTEAFF.

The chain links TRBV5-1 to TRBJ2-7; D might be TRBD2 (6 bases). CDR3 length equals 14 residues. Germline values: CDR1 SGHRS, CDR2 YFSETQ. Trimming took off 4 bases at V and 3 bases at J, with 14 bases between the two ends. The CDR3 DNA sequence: TGCGCCAGCAGCCCCGGGGGTTTAATCTACGAGCAGTACTTC. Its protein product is CASSPGGLIYEQYF.

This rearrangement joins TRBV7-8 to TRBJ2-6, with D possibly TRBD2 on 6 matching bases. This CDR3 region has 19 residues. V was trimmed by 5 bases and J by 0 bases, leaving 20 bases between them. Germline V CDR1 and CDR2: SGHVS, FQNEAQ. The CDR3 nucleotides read TGTGCCAGCAGCGTGGGACTTCGACTATCGCCCTCTGGGGCCAACGTCCTGACTTTC. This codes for CASSVGLRLSPSGANVLTF.

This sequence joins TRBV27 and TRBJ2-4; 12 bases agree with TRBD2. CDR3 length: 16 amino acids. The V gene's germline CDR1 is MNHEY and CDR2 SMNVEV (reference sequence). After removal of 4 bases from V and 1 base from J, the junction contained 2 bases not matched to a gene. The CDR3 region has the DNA TGTGCCAGCAGTTCTAGCGGGGGGGCTGCCAAAAACATTCAGTACTTC. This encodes CASSSSGGAAKNIQYF.

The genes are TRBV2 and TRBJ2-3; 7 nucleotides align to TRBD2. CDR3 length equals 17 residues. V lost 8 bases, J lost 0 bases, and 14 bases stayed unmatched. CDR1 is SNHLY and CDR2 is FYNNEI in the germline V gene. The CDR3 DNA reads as TGTGCCAGCGCGGGATTCTTAAGCGGGGCTAGCACAGATACGCAGTATTTT. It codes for CASAGFLSGASTDTQYF. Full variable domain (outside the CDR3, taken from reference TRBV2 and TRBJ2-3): EPEVTQTPSHQVTQMGQEVILRCVPISNHLYFYWYRQILGQKVEFLVSFYNNEISEKSEIFDDQFSVERPDGSNFTLKIRSTKLEDSAMYFCASAGFLSGASTDTQYFGPGTRLTVL.

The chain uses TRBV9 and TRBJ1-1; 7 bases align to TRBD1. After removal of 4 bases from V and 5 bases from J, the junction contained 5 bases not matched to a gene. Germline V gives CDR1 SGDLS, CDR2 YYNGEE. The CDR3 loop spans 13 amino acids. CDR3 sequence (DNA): TGTGCCAGCAGCATTACAGGGGCTACTGAAGCTTTCTTT. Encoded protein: CASSITGATEAFF.

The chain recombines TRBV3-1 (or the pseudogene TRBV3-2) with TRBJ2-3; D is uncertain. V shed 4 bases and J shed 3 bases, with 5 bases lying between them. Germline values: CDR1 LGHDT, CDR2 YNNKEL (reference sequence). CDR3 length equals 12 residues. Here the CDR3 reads CASSLATDTQYF. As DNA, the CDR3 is TGTGCCAGCAGCCTTGCGACAGATACGCAGTATTTT.

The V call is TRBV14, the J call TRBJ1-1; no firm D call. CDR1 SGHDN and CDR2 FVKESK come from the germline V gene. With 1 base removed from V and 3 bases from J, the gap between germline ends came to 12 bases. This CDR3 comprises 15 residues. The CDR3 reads CASSQARLSDTEAFF. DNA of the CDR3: TGTGCCAGCAGCCAAGCGAGGCTATCTGACACTGAAGCTTTCTTT.

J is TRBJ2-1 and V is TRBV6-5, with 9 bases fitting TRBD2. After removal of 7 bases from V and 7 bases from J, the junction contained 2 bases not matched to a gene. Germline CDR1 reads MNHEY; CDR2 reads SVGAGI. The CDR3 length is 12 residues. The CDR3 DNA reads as TGTGCCAGCACCACTAGCGGGAATGAGCAGTTCTTC. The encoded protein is CASTTSGNEQFF.

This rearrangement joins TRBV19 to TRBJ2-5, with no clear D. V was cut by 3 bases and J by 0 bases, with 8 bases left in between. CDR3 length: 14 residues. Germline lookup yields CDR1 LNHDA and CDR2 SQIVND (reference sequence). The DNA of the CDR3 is TGTGCCAGTAGTATGGGCATGTACCAAGAGACCCAGTACTTC. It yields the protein CASSMGMYQETQYF.

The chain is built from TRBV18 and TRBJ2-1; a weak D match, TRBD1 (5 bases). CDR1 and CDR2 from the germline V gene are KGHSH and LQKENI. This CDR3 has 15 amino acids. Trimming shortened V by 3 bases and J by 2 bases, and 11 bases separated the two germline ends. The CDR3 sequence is CASSPRQSTYNEQFF. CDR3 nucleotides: TGTGCCAGCTCACCGCGACAGAGTACCTACAATGAGCAGTTCTTC.

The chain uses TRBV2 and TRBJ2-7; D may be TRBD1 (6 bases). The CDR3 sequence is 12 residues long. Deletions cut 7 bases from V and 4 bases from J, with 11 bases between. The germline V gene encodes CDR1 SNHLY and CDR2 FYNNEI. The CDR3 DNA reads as TGTGCCAGCACAATAGGGGGTTACGAGCAGTACTTC. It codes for CASTIGGYEQYF.

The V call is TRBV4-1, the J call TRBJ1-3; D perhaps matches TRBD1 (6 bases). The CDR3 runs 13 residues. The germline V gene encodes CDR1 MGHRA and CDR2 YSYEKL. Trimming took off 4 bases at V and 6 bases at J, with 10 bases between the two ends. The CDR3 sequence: CASSRGHLNTIYF. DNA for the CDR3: TGCGCCAGCAGCCGGGGACACCTAAACACCATATATTTT.

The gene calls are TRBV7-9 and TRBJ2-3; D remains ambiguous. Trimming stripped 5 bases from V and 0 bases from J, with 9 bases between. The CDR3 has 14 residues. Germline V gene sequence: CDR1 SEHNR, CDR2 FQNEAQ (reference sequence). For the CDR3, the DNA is TGTGCCAGCAGCGTGACACCAAGCACAGATACGCAGTATTTT. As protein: CASSVTPSTDTQYF.

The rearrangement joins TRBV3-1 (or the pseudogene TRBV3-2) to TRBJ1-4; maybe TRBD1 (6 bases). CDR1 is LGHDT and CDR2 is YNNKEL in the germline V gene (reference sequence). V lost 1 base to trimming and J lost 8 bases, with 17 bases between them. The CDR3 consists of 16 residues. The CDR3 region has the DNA TGTGCCAGCAGCCAAGCCACCCAGGGGAAAGGGGAAAAACTGTTTTTT. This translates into CASSQATQGKGEKLFF.

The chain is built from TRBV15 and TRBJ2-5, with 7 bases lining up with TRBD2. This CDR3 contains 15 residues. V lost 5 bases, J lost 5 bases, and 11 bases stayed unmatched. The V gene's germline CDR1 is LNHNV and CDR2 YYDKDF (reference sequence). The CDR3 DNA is TGTGCCACCAGCCCTGGAGGACGGGAGGAGGAGACCCAGTACTTC. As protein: CATSPGGREEETQYF.

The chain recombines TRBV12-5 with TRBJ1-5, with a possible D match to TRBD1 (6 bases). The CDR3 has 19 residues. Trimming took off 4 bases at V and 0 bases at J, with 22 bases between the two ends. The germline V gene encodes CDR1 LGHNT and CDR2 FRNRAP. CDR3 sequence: CASGWNSRGTLYSNQPQHF. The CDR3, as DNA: TGTGCTAGTGGTTGGAACTCCAGGGGAACGTTATATAGCAATCAGCCCCAGCATTTT.

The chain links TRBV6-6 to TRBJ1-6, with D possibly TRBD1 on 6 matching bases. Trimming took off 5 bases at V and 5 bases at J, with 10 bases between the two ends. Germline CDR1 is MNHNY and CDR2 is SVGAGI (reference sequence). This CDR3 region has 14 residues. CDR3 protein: CASSRDTNNSPLHF. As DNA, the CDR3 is TGTGCCAGCAGTCGGGACACTAATAATTCACCCCTCCACTTT.

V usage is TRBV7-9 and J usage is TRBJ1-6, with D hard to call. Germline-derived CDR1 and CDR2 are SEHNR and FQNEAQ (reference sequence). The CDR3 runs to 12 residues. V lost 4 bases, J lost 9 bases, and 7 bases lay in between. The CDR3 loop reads CASSSTGSPLHF. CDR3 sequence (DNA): TGTGCCAGCAGCTCGACTGGTTCACCCCTCCACTTT. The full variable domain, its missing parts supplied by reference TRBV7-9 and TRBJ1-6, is DTGVSQNPRHKITKRGQNVTFRCDPISEHNRLYWYRQTLGQGPEFLTYFQNEAQLEKSRLLSDRFSAERPKGSFSTLEIQRTEQGDSAMYLCASSSTGSPLHFGNGTRLTVT.

In DNA form, the CDR3 reads TGTGCCAGCAGATCCTGGGACAACACCTACAATGAGCAGTTCTTC. Translation gives CASRSWDNTYNEQFF. The chain recombines TRBV27 with TRBJ2-1; D possibly corresponds to TRBD1 (6 bases). This CDR3 contains 15 residues. Trimming shortened V by 6 bases and J by 2 bases, and 14 bases separated the two germline ends. CDR1 and CDR2 (germline): MNHEY, SMNVEV (reference sequence).

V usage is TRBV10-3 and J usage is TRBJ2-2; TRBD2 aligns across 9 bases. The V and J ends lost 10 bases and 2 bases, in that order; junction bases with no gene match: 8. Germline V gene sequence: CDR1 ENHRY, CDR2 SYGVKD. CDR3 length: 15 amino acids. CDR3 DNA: TGTGCCACCACCCCGACTAGCGGTAACACCGGGGAGCTGTTTTTT. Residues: CATTPTSGNTGELFF.

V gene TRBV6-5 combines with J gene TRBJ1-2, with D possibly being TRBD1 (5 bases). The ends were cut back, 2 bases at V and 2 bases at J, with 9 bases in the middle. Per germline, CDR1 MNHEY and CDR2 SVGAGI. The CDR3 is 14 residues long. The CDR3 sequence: CASSYRDRNYGYTF. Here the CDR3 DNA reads TGTGCCAGCAGTTACCGAGACAGAAACTATGGCTACACCTTC.